This T cell receptor (beta chain) was identified in a study of CD8 T cells in ankylosing spondylitis. Study-wide results and caveats: The study identified a TCR beta motif of fewer than 10 highly homologous variants that appeared characteristic of ankylosing spondylitis blood.

MiXCR, applied by TCRdb to the 5' RACE reads, yields one record per CDR3 protein. The sample yields 700,000 to 1,000,000 distinct CDR3 sequences, about an eighth seen once. As concerns this clonotype: The antigen is not known.

Germline CDR1 reads DFQATT; CDR2 reads SNEGSKA (reference sequence). The V gene lost 0 bases and the J gene lost 7 bases, with 10 bases spanning the gap. The CDR3 is made up of 13 amino acids. This sequence joins TRBV20-1 and TRBJ1-5; TRBD1 might be the D (5 bases). The receptor was derived from a male donor with ankylosing spondylitis. The sequenced sample was blood, either unsorted or a sorted T cell fraction (not recorded which). Here the CDR3 reads CSARDRRGQPQHF. DNA for the CDR3: TGCAGTGCTAGAGATCGTCGGGGCCAGCCCCAGCATTTT.